Included here is one TCR beta chain sequence, with context. Antigen: not known. CDR3 size: 18 residues. Germline V gene data show CDR1 as SGHAT and CDR2 as FQNNGV. The V and J ends lost 3 bases and 7 bases respectively, with 24 bases between them. The source of the sample is a study of long-term antiretroviral therapy in people with HIV. Study-level points and caveats: Specimens of blood were obtained during about 2004 to 2017, possibly under older ART regimens. Relative to transplant donor controls, diversity remained lower despite increasing after ART. Clones that expanded before ART (that is, prior to treatment) dominated the repertoire at all time points.

Version v3.0 of the immunoSEQ assay was performed at survey level. Measured with immunoSEQ multiplex PCR; TCRdb has only the in-frame clones, and not every one. The top ten clones hold about 4% of a sample with just under 20,000 clones, about 91% of them seen once. Two or more post-ART PBMC samples, plus at least one pre-ART sample, were available for each donor. The sequences come from unsorted PBMCs, collected 2.1 years after starting antiretroviral therapy. The rearrangement joins TRBV11-2 to TRBJ2-2; the D gene is possibly TRBD2 (5 bases). The clonotype comes from a man between 18 and 35 years old with HIV. CDR3 nucleotide sequence: TGTGCCAGCAGCTTTCCTACTAGAATGGGTGGCTGGAGCGGGGAGCTGTTTTTT. Amino acids: CASSFPTRMGGWSGELFF. The full variable domain, with the rest looked up from reference TRBV11-2 and TRBJ2-2, is EAGVAQSPRYKIIEKRQSVAFWCNPISGHATLYWYQQILGQGPKLLIQFQNNGVVDDSQLPKDRFSAERLKGVDSTLKIQPAKLEDSAVYLCASSFPTRMGGWSGELFFGEGSRLTVL.